This TCR beta chain was sequenced in a study of blood T cell repertoires in COVID-19. The length of the CDR3 is 19 residues. The repertoire was sequenced with immunoSEQ multiplex PCR; TCRdb's copy has only in-frame clones and lacks some. The table includes some 260,000 clones, over 75% detected once. This TCR was sampled from a man aged 40-50 years who had recovered from COVID-19. Source material: PBMCs or T cells enriched from blood (not recorded which). The rearrangement links TRBV21-1 to TRBJ1-5; the DNA was not used to check the table's D call, TRBD1. TRBV21-1 has pseudogene status. The CDR3 spells CASQGAGQGLLDQHQPQHF. DNA of the CDR3: TGTGCCAGCCAGGGGGCGGGACAGGGGCTTTTGGACCAACATCAGCCCCAGCATTTT.